These 8 T cell receptor beta chains were sequenced from one sample in a study of T-cell memory formation after mild COVID-19 (dated by TCRdb to the early 2020s). The library came from 5' RACE. TCRdb shows the sequencer as Illumina NovaSeq 6000. TCRdb handled the public reads itself, with Q25 trimming in fastp and clone calling in MiXCR, and kept productive beta chains. One record per CDR3 amino acid sequence lists the most common genes and DNA. Present in this sample are roughly 240,000 distinct CDR3 sequences, about 16% of which were seen just once. 22% of the sample is in the top ten clones. The sample taken for sequencing was PBMCs or a T cell subset sorted from them (not recorded which). The origin of the receptors is a man between 18 and 35 years old who had mild COVID-19 (a few samples of this study predate the infection). The sample titles of this study are shuffled in the database, so cell type and time point are left out; the donor was told from shared clones.

This clonotype was counted only a few times. In DNA, the CDR3 is TGTGCCAGCAGTCACAGGGGGTTCAACACTGAAGCTTTCTTT. Amino acid sequence: CASSHRGFNTEAFF. The chain recombines TRBV27 with TRBJ1-1; 8 bases are a match to TRBD1. Germline lookup yields CDR1 MNHEY and CDR2 SMNVEV (reference sequence). Trimming at V came to 5 bases and at J to 2 bases, leaving 4 bases not matched to a gene. This CDR3 has 14 residues.

The chain carries TRBV7-9 and TRBJ1-1; a weak D match, TRBD1 (6 bases). Trimming cost V 5 bases and J 1 base, with 14 bases left between them. This CDR3 is 15 amino acids long. Germline CDR1 reads SEHNR; CDR2 reads FQNEAQ (reference sequence). CDR3 sequence: CASSTHGGRNTEAFF. For the CDR3, the DNA is TGTGCCAGCAGCACACACGGGGGCCGGAACACTGAAGCTTTCTTT.

The chain is built from TRBV7-8 and TRBJ2-5; TRBD1 matches 8 bases. This CDR3 is 15 amino acids long. Germline V gene lookup returns CDR1 SGHVS and CDR2 FQNEAQ. V lost 5 bases and J lost 4; bases outside the gene matches: 9. CDR3 region: CASSPDRVVLETQYF. Written as DNA, the CDR3 is TGTGCCAGCAGCCCGGACAGGGTGGTATTAGAGACCCAGTACTTC.

This clonotype was observed a handful of times. The chain recombines TRBV20-1 with TRBJ2-1; possible D gene TRBD1, 5 bases. This CDR3 is built from 14 residues. With 0 bases removed from V and 3 bases from J, the gap between germline ends came to 9 bases. Germline V gives CDR1 DFQATT, CDR2 SNEGSKA (reference sequence). The CDR3 spells CSARDRARYNEQFF. CDR3 DNA: TGCAGTGCTAGAGACAGGGCTCGCTACAATGAGCAGTTCTTC.

In DNA, the CDR3 is TGTGCCAGCAGCCAAAGCCAAGAAAAACTGTTTTTT. Translation gives CASSQSQEKLFF. The chain has TRBV3-1 and TRBJ1-4; D unclear. Germline CDR1 reads LGHDT; CDR2 reads YNNKEL (reference sequence). V lost 2 bases and J 8 bases, leaving 6 bases between the germline ends. The CDR3 has 12 amino acids.

This clonotype has a handful of counts. This sequence joins TRBV5-5 and TRBJ2-2; D is ambiguous. The CDR3 runs to 16 residues. Trimming stripped 0 bases from V and 6 bases from J, with 15 bases between. Germline V gene data show CDR1 as SGHKS and CDR2 as YYEKEE (reference sequence). The CDR3 DNA sequence: TGTGCCAGCAGCTTGGTTGACCGAAGGACGGCCGGGGAGCTGTTTTTT. Protein product: CASSLVDRRTAGELFF.

This clonotype occurred a few times. This rearrangement joins TRBV7-6 to TRBJ2-5; 8 positions match TRBD1. V trimming: 0 bases; J trimming: 4 bases; junction bases outside the gene matches: 4. Germline V lookup: CDR1 SGHVS, CDR2 FNYEAQ. The CDR3 runs 15 residues. The chain's CDR3 is CASSLAAGGRETQYF. The CDR3 DNA reads TGTGCCAGCAGCTTAGCTGCAGGGGGCCGAGAGACCCAGTACTTC.

The chain uses TRBV6-6 and TRBJ1-5; 7 nucleotides line up with TRBD1. This CDR3 region has 16 residues. After removal of 7 bases from V and 2 bases from J, the junction contained 11 bases not matched to a gene. CDR1 is MNHNY, CDR2 SVGAGI, per germline (reference sequence). CDR3 region: CASTTGEGGRNQPQHF. The DNA of the CDR3 is TGTGCCAGCACCACAGGGGAAGGTGGCCGCAATCAGCCCCAGCATTTT.